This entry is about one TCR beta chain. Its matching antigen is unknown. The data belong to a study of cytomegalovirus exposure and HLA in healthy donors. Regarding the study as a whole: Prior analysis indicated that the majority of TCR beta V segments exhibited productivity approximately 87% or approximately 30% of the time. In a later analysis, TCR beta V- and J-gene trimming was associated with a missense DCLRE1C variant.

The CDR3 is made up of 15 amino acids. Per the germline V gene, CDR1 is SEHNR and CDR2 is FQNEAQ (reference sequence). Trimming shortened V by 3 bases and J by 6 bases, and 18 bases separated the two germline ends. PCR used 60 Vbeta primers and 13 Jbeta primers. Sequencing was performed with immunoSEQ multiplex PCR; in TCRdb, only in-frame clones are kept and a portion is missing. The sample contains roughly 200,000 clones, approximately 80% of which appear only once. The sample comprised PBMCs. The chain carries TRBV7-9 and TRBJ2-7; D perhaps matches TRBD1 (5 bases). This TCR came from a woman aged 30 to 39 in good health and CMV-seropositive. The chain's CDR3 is CASSLGRAFTGEQYF. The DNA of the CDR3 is TGTGCCAGCAGCTTGGGCAGGGCCTTTACAGGCGAGCAGTACTTC. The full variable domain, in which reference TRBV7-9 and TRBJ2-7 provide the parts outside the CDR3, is DTGVSQNPRHKITKRGQNVTFRCDPISEHNRLYWYRQTLGQGPEFLTYFQNEAQLEKSRLLSDRFSAERPKGSFSTLEIQRTEQGDSAMYLCASSLGRAFTGEQYFGPGTRLTVT.